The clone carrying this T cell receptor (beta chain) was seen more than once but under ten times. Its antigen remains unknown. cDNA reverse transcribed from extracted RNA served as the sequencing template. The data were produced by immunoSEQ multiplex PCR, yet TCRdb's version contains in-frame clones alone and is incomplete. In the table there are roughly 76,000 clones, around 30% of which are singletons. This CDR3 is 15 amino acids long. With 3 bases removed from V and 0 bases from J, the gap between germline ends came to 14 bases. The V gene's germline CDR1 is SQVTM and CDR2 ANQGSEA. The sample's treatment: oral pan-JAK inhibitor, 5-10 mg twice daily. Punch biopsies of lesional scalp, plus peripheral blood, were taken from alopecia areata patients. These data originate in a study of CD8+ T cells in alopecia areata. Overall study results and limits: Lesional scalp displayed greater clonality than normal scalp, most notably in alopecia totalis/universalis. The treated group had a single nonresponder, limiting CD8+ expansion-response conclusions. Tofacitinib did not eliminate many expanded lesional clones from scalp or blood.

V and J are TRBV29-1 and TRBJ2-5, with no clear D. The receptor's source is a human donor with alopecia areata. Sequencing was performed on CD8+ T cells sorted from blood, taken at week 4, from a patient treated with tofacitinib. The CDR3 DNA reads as TGCAGCGTTGATGGGCTGCGCCCCTACCAAGAGACCCAGTACTTC. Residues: CSVDGLRPYQETQYF. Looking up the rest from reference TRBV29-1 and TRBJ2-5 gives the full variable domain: SAVISQKPSRDICQRGTSLTIQCQVDSQVTMMFWYRQQPGQSLTLIATANQGSEATYESGFVIDKFPISRPNLTFSTLTVSNMSPEDSSIYLCSVDGLRPYQETQYFGPGTRLLVL.